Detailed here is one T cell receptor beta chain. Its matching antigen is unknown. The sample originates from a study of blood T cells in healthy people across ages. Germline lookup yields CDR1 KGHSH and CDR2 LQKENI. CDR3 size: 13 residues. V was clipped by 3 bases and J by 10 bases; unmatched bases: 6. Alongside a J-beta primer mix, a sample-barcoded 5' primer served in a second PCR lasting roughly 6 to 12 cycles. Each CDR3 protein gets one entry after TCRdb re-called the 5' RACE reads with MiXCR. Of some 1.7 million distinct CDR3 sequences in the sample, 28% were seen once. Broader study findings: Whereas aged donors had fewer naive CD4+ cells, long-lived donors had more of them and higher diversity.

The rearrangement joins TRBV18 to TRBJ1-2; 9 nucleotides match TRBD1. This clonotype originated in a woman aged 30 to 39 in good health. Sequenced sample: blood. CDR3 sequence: CASSPTGGSDYTF. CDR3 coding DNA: TGTGCCAGCTCACCTACAGGGGGCTCCGACTACACCTTC.